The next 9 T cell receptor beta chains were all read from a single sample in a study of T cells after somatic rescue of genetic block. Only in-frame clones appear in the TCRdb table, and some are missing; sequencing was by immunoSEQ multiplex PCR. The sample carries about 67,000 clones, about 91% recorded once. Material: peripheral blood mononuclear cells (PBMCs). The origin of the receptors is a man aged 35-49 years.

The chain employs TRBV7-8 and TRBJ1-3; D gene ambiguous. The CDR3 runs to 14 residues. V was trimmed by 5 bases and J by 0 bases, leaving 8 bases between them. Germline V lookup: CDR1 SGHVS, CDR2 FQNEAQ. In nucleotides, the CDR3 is TGTGCCAGCAGCCAGGACCTCTCTGGAAACACCATATATTTT. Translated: CASSQDLSGNTIYF.

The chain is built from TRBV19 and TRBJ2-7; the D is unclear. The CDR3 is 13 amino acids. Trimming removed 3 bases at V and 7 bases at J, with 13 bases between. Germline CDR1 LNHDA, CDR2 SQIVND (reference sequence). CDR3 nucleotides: TGTGCCAGTAGTATTAGGCCCTCTGAGGAGCAGTACTTC. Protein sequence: CASSIRPSEEQYF.

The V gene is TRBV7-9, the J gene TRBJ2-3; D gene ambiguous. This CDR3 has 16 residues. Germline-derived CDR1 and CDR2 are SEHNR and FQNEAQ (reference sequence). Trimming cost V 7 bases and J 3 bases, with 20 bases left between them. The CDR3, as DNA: TGTGCCAGCATCACAGAAGAAGGCTTATGGACAGATACGCAGTATTTT. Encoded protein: CASITEEGLWTDTQYF. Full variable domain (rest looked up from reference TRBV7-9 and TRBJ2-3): DTGVSQNPRHKITKRGQNVTFRCDPISEHNRLYWYRQTLGQGPEFLTYFQNEAQLEKSRLLSDRFSAERPKGSFSTLEIQRTEQGDSAMYLCASITEEGLWTDTQYFGPGTRLTVL.

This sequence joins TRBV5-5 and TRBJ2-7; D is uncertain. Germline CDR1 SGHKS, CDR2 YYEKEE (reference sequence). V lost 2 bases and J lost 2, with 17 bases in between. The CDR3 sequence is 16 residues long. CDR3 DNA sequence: TGTGCCAGCAGCTTTCGGCTTTTCGAACAAGCCTACGAGCAGTACTTC. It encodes CASSFRLFEQAYEQYF.

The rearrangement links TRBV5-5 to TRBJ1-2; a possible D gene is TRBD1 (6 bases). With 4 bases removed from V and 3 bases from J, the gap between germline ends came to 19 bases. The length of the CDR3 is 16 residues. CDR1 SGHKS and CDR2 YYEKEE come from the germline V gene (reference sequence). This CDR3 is CASSQGTPVGDYGYTF. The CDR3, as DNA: TGTGCCAGCAGCCAGGGGACACCGGTGGGAGACTATGGCTACACCTTC.

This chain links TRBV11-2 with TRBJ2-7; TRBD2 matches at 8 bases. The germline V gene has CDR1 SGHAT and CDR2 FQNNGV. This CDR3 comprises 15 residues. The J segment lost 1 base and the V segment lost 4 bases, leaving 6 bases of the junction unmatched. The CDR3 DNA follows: TGTGCCAGCAGCTCTTGGCGGGGGGTTTCCTACGAGCAGTACTTC. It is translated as CASSSWRGVSYEQYF.

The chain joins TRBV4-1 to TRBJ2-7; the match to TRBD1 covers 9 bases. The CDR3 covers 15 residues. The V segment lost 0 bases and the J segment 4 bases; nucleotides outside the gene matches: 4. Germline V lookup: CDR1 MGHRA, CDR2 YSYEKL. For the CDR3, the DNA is TGCGCCAGCAGCCAAGACGGACAGGGGAGGTACGAGCAGTACTTC. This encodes CASSQDGQGRYEQYF.

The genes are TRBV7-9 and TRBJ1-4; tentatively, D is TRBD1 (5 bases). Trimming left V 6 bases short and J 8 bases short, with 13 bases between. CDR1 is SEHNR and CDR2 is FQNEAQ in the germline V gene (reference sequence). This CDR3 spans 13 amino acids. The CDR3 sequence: CASRGSGYEKLFF. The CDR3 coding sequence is TGTGCCAGCAGGGGGTCAGGGTACGAAAAACTGTTTTTT.

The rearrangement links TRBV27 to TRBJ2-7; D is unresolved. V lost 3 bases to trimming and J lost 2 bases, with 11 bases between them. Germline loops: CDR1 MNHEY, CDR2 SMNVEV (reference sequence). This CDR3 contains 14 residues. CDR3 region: CASSFGLGAYEQYF. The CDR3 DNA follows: TGTGCCAGCAGTTTTGGCCTTGGGGCCTACGAGCAGTACTTC.